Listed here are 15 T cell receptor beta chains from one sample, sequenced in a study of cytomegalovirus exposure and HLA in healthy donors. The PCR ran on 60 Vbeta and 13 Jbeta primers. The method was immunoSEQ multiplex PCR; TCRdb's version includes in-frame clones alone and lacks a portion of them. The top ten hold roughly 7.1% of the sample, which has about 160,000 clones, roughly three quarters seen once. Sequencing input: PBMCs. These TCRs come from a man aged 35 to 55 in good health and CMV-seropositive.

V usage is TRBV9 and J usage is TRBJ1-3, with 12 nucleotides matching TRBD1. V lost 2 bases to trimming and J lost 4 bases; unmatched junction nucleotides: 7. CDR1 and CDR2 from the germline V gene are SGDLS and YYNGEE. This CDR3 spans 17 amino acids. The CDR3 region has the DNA TGTGCCAGCAGCGTCCTCCGGGACAGGGGGCCCGGAAACACCATATATTTT. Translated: CASSVLRDRGPGNTIYF.

The CDR3 here is CASSPGGGASNEQFF. CDR3 sequence (DNA): TGTGCCAGCTCACCTGGGGGGGGCGCGAGTAATGAGCAGTTCTTC. The chain has TRBV18 and TRBJ2-1, with TRBD2 as a possible D gene (7 bases). The V gene's germline CDR1 is KGHSH and CDR2 LQKENI. This CDR3 region has 15 residues. Trimming left V 3 bases short and J 7 bases short, with 16 bases between.

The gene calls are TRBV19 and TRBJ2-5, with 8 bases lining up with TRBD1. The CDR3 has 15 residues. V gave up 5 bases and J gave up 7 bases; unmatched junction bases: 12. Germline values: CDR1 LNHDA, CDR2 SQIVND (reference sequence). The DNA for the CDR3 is TGTGCCAGTAGTCCCGGACAGGGCTGGAGGGGGACCCAGTACTTC. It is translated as CASSPGQGWRGTQYF.

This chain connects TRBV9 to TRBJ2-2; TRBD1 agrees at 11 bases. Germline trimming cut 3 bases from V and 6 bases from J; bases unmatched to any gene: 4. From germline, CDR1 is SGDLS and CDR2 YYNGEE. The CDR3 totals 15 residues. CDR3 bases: TGTGCCAGCAGCGGAGGGACAGGGGGTTCCGGGGAGCTGTTTTTT. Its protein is CASSGGTGGSGELFF. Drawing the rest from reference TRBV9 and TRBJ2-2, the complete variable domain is DSGVTQTPKHLITATGQRVTLRCSPRSGDLSVYWYQQSLDQGLQFLIQYYNGEERAKGNILERFSAQQFPDLHSELNLSSLELGDSALYFCASSGGTGGSGELFFGEGSRLTVL.

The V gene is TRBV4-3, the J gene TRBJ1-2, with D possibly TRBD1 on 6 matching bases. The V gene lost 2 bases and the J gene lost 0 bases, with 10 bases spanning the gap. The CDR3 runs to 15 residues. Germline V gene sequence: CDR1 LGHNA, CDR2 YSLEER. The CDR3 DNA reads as TGCGCCAGCAGCCAATTGACAGGCCCTAACTATGGCTACACCTTC. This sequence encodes CASSQLTGPNYGYTF.

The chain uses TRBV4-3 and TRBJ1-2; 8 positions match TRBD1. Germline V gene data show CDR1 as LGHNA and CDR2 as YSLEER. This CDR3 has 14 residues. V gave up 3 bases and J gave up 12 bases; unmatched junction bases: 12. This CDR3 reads CASSQAGQACVNTF. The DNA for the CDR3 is TGCGCCAGCAGCCAGGCGGGACAGGCTTGTGTCAACACCTTC.

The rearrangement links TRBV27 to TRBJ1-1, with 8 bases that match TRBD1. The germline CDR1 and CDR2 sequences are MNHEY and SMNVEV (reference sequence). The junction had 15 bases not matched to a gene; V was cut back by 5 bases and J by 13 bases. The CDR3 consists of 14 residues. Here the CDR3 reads CASSPDRGRGDGFF. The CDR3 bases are TGTGCCAGCAGTCCCGACAGGGGCCGAGGAGATGGTTTCTTT.

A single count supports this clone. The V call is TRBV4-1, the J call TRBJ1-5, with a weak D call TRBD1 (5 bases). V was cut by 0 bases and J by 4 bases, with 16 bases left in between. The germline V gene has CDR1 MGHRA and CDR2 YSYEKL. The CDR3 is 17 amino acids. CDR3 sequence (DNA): TGCGCCAGCAGCCAAGATGGGGGGGAACCCCAAAATCAGCCCCAGCATTTT. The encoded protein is CASSQDGGEPQNQPQHF.

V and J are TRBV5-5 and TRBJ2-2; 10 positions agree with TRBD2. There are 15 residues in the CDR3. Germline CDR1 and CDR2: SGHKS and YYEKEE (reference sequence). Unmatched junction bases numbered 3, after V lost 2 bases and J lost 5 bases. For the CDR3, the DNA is TGTGCCAGCAGCTTTCTAGCGGGAGAGACCGGGGAGCTGTTTTTT. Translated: CASSFLAGETGELFF.

CDR3 DNA: TGCGCCAGCAGCTATGGACAGGGGGCCAACACCGGGGAGCTGTTTTTT. Protein product: CASSYGQGANTGELFF. This chain joins TRBV5-1 and TRBJ2-2; 11 positions agree with TRBD1. This CDR3 is built from 16 residues. The germline V gene encodes CDR1 SGHRS and CDR2 YFSETQ. Trimming removed 3 bases from V and 2 bases from J; junction bases left unmatched: 3.

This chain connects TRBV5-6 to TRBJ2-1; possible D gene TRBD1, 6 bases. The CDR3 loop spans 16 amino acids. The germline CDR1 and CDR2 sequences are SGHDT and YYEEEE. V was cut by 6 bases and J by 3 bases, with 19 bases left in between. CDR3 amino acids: CASNLVVGHYYNEQFF. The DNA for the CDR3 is TGTGCCAGCAACCTTGTAGTGGGACATTACTACAATGAGCAGTTCTTC.

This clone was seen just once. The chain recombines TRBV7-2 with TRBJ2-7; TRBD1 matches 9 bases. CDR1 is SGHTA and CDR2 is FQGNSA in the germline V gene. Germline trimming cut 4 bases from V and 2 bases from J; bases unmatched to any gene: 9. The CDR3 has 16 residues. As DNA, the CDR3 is TGTGCCAGCAGCTCCCGGACAGGGGCGAGTGCCTACGAGCAGTACTTC. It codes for CASSSRTGASAYEQYF.

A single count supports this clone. The DNA for the CDR3 is TGTGCCAGCACAAAGATACAGGGGAGGCGGTATGGCTACACCTTC. It yields the protein CASTKIQGRRYGYTF. This chain joins TRBV6-5 and TRBJ1-2, with 7 bases matching TRBD1. V shed 7 bases, J shed 5 bases, and the junction held 13 bases outside the gene matches. The germline CDR1 and CDR2 sequences are MNHEY and SVGAGI. The CDR3 contains 15 residues.

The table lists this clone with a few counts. CDR3 residues: CAGRQGYGYTF. In DNA, the CDR3 is TGTGCCGGACGACAGGGATATGGCTACACCTTC. V usage is TRBV7-2 and J usage is TRBJ1-2, with TRBD1 identical over 7 bases. Germline lookup yields CDR1 SGHTA and CDR2 FQGNSA. The CDR3 has 11 residues. V gave up 11 bases and J gave up 5 bases; unmatched junction bases: 5.

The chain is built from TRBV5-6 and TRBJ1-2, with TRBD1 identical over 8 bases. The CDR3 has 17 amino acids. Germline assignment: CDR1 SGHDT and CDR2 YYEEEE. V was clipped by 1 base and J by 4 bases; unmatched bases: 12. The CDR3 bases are TGTGCCAGCAGCTTGTTAGGAGGACAGGGTAATCGCTATGGCTACACCTTC. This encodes CASSLLGGQGNRYGYTF.